This TCR beta chain was documented in a study of OX40 agonist ivuxolimab in advanced cancers. Overall study context: Aged roughly 23 to 79 with a mean of approximately 60 years, they were about 83% male. Two cutaneous melanoma patients and one hepatocellular carcinoma patient, three in all, had partial responses.

This clone has a handful of counts. The CDR3 covers 11 residues. The V and J ends lost 11 bases and 7 bases respectively, with 14 bases between them. Germline values: CDR1 SEHNR, CDR2 FQNEAQ (reference sequence). Repertoires were generated with immunoSEQ multiplex PCR, while TCRdb's copy carries only in-frame clones and drops some. The sample yields more than 65,000 clones, over 90% seen once. The sequence was collected from an adult with an advanced solid tumor such as melanoma, head and neck, liver or kidney cancer. V and J are TRBV7-9 and TRBJ1-2, with D possibly matching TRBD1 (6 bases). This specimen consisted of CD4+ or CD8+ T cells sorted from blood, obtained in a trial of the OX40 agonist ivuxolimab. The CDR3: CAVPRGGGYTF. CDR3 sequence (DNA): TGTGCCGTCCCGCGAGGGGGTGGCTACACCTTC.